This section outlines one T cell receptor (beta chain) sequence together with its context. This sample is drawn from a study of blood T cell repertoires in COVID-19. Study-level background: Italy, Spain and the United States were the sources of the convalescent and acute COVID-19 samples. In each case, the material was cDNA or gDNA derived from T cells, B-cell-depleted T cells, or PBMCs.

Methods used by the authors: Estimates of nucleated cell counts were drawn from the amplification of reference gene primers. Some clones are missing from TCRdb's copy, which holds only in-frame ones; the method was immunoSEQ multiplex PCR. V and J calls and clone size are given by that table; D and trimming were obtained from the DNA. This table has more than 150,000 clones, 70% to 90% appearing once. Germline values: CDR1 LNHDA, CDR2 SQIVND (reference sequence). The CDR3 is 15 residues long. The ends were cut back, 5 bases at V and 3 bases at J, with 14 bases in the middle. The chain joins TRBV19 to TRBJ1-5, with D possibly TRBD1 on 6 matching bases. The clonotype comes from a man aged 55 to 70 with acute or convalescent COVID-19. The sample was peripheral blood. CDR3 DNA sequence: TGTGCCAGTAGTCTTGACAGGTTCCACAATCAGCCCCAGCATTTT. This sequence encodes CASSLDRFHNQPQHF.